What follows are 24 T cell receptor beta chains derived from one specimen sequenced in a study of radiotherapy plus CTLA-4 blockade in lung cancer. Assay used: immunoSEQ multiplex PCR; TCRdb lists only in-frame clones, some missing. The table shows about 98,000 clones, with 88% occurring only once. The sequencing used peripheral blood, collected from a patient treated with radiotherapy plus ipilimumab. The receptors originated from a human donor with non-small cell lung cancer that progressed on radiotherapy plus ipilimumab.

The rearrangement joins TRBV11-2 to TRBJ2-5; D is perhaps TRBD2 (5 bases). The CDR3 runs to 17 residues. Germline CDR1 reads SGHAT; CDR2 reads FQNNGV. The V end was cut by 1 base, the J end by 2 bases, with 17 bases between. CDR3 nucleotide sequence: TGTGCCAGCAGCTTAGGCTCACTAGGGAGCGAACAAGAGACCCAGTACTTC. Its protein is CASSLGSLGSEQETQYF. The whole variable domain, remainder taken from reference TRBV11-2 and TRBJ2-5, is EAGVAQSPRYKIIEKRQSVAFWCNPISGHATLYWYQQILGQGPKLLIQFQNNGVVDDSQLPKDRFSAERLKGVDSTLKIQPAKLEDSAVYLCASSLGSLGSEQETQYFGPGTRLLVL.

A few counts support this clone. The chain combines TRBV7-2 with TRBJ2-2; D is undetermined. Trimming removed 2 bases from V and 5 bases from J, with 9 bases in between. This CDR3 spans 14 amino acids. Germline V lookup: CDR1 SGHTA, CDR2 FQGNSA. CDR3 sequence reads: CASSLTAATGELFF. CDR3 sequence (DNA): TGTGCCAGCAGCTTAACCGCGGCAACCGGGGAGCTGTTTTTT.

This clone was observed a handful of times. The chain couples TRBV18 to TRBJ1-3; no firm D call. The ends were cut back, 6 bases at V and 0 bases at J, with 9 bases in the middle. The CDR3 contains 14 residues. Germline CDR1 is KGHSH and CDR2 is LQKENI. The CDR3 DNA reads as TGTGCCAGCTCCCTTGGAGGCTCTGGAAACACCATATATTTT. Its translation is CASSLGGSGNTIYF.

The chain uses TRBV6-4 and TRBJ2-5; 8 bases map to TRBD1. In germline, CDR1 is MRHNA, CDR2 SNTAGT. The CDR3 sequence is 17 residues long. J lost 5 bases, V lost 8 bases, and 19 bases had no gene match. CDR3 protein: CASSKTRGRTIGETQYF. The CDR3 nucleotides are TGTGCCAGCTCTAAAACCAGGGGGCGCACGATTGGGGAGACCCAGTACTTC.

This clone was observed once. The CDR3 coding sequence is TGTGCCAGCAGCTTGGATGGGGGACAGGGCTACGAGCAGTACTTC. Amino acid sequence: CASSLDGGQGYEQYF. The rearrangement uses TRBV5-5 and TRBJ2-7, with 9 bases fitting TRBD1. Germline assignment: CDR1 SGHKS and CDR2 YYEKEE (reference sequence). Trimming cost V 0 bases and J 3 bases; bases outside gene matches: 4. CDR3 size: 15 residues.

The chain links TRBV5-1 to TRBJ2-7; 10 nucleotides line up with TRBD2. CDR3 length equals 14 residues. Per germline, CDR1 SGHRS and CDR2 YFSETQ. J gave up 5 bases and V 4 bases, and 6 bases lay outside the gene matches. DNA of the CDR3: TGCGCCAGCAGCGGGCTAGCGGGAGTGGACGAGCAGTACTTC. Translation gives CASSGLAGVDEQYF. The whole variable domain, filled in from reference TRBV5-1 and TRBJ2-7, reads KAGVTQTPRYLIKTRGQQVTLSCSPISGHRSVSWYQQTPGQGLQFLFEYFSETQRNKGNFPGRFSGRQFSNSRSEMNVSTLELGDSALYLCASSGLAGVDEQYFGPGTRLTVT.

This chain connects TRBV5-6 to TRBJ2-1; 8 bases are shared with TRBD2. Germline CDR1 is SGHDT and CDR2 is YYEEEE. CDR3 length equals 15 residues. The junction had 13 bases not matched to a gene; V was cut back by 4 bases and J by 10 bases. CDR3 in amino acids: CASSEALAALGEQFF. CDR3 DNA: TGTGCCAGCAGCGAGGCACTAGCGGCCTTGGGGGAGCAGTTCTTC.

The rearrangement links TRBV13 to TRBJ2-7, with D tentatively TRBD2 (5 bases). Trimming removed 0 bases at V and 4 bases at J, with 7 bases between. The CDR3 has 13 amino acids. The V gene's germline CDR1 is PRHDT and CDR2 FYEKMQ (reference sequence). The CDR3 sequence is CASSLGRAYEQYF. CDR3 sequence (DNA): TGTGCCAGCAGCTTAGGGAGGGCGTACGAGCAGTACTTC.

The CDR3 sequence: CASSSSGSWETQYF. The CDR3 DNA reads as TGCGCCAGCAGTTCGAGCGGGAGCTGGGAGACCCAGTACTTC. J is TRBJ2-5 and V is TRBV5-1; TRBD2 matches at 8 bases. CDR1 and CDR2 (germline): SGHRS, YFSETQ. V shed 5 bases and J 5 bases; nucleotides not matched to a gene: 8. CDR3 length: 14 residues. Filled out from reference TRBV5-1 and TRBJ2-5, the complete variable domain reads KAGVTQTPRYLIKTRGQQVTLSCSPISGHRSVSWYQQTPGQGLQFLFEYFSETQRNKGNFPGRFSGRQFSNSRSEMNVSTLELGDSALYLCASSSSGSWETQYFGPGTRLLVL.

This chain's CDR3 is CASSTRPYNEQFF. The CDR3 nucleotides are TGTGCCAGCAGCACGCGTCCCTACAATGAGCAGTTCTTC. This chain joins TRBV5-6 and TRBJ2-1; D uncertain. Germline CDR1 SGHDT, CDR2 YYEEEE. V lost 4 bases, J lost 2 bases, and 7 bases lay in between. This CDR3 is built from 13 residues.

The chain joins TRBV5-1 to TRBJ2-5; D might be TRBD2 (5 bases). This CDR3 is built from 16 residues. Germline V lookup: CDR1 SGHRS, CDR2 YFSETQ. V lost 2 bases and J 1 base, leaving 15 bases between the germline ends. CDR3 nucleotide sequence: TGCGCCAGCAGCTTCCCGGCGGCAGGACTCCAAGAGACCCAGTACTTC. It yields the protein CASSFPAAGLQETQYF.

The rearrangement uses TRBV6-5 and TRBJ2-1, with 8 bases fitting TRBD1. The CDR3 runs to 15 residues. After removal of 6 bases from V and 9 bases from J, the junction contained 13 bases not matched to a gene. CDR1 MNHEY and CDR2 SVGAGI come from the germline V gene. The CDR3 coding sequence is TGTGCCAGCAGAACCCAGGGGGCTGTGCGGGGTGAGCAGTTCTTC. Encoded protein: CASRTQGAVRGEQFF.

The chain has TRBV2 and TRBJ1-2; TRBD1 matches 9 bases. J lost 5 bases, V lost 5 bases, and 3 bases had no gene match. This CDR3 region has 13 residues. CDR1 and CDR2 (germline): SNHLY, FYNNEI. CDR3 nucleotide sequence: TGTGCCAGCAGTAAGGGACAGGGTTATGGCTACACCTTC. Translating it yields CASSKGQGYGYTF.

J is TRBJ1-1 and V is TRBV7-6; D is unclear. CDR1 and CDR2 (germline): SGHVS, FNYEAQ. CDR3 size: 13 residues. Trimming took off 7 bases at V and 1 base at J, with 10 bases between the two ends. CDR3 DNA: TGTGCCAGCATGCGGACTTGGAACACTGAAGCTTTCTTT. It translates to CASMRTWNTEAFF.

This clone came up a few times. The rearrangement joins TRBV19 to TRBJ1-2, with no clear D. The germline CDR1 and CDR2 sequences are LNHDA and SQIVND (reference sequence). There are 15 residues in the CDR3. The ends were cut back, 1 base at V and 5 bases at J, with 14 bases in the middle. The CDR3, as DNA: TGTGCCAGTAGTATAGTGGGTGAGAACCCGTATGGCTACACCTTC. Translation: CASSIVGENPYGYTF.

The CDR3 reads CASSLGVTSSGNTIYF. In DNA form, the CDR3 reads TGTGCCAGCAGTCTGGGGGTAACTAGCTCTGGAAACACCATATATTTT. V and J are TRBV5-6 and TRBJ1-3; possibly TRBD1 for D (5 bases). The V and J ends lost 5 bases and 0 bases respectively, with 15 bases between them. This CDR3 has 16 amino acids. Germline V gives CDR1 SGHDT, CDR2 YYEEEE.

This clone was seen a handful of times. The chain links TRBV19 to TRBJ1-5, with D uncertain. The V gene's germline CDR1 is LNHDA and CDR2 SQIVND (reference sequence). This CDR3 comprises 12 residues. V was trimmed by 1 base and J by 10 bases, leaving 8 bases between them. CDR3 bases: TGTGCCAGTAGTATAGTAGGCTTACCCCAGCATTTT. Its protein product is CASSIVGLPQHF. Full variable domain (missing parts from reference TRBV19 and TRBJ1-5): DGGITQSPKYLFRKEGQNVTLSCEQNLNHDAMYWYRQDPGQGLRLIYYSQIVNDFQKGDIAEGYSVSREKKESFPLTVTSAQKNPTAFYLCASSIVGLPQHFGDGTRLSIL.

The V and J genes are TRBV4-2 and TRBJ2-2; 7 bases match TRBD2. The germline gives CDR1 LGHNA, CDR2 YNFKEQ. The CDR3 consists of 17 residues. Trimming at V came to 3 bases and at J to 2 bases, leaving 9 bases not matched to a gene. The CDR3 DNA is TGTGCCAGCAGCCAGGATTCCCTAGCGGCTAACACCGGGGAGCTGTTTTTT. Translating gives CASSQDSLAANTGELFF.

This rearrangement joins TRBV28 to TRBJ2-7; D possibly corresponds to TRBD2 (6 bases). Germline V lookup: CDR1 MDHEN, CDR2 SYDVKM. V lost 3 bases, J lost 6 bases, and 15 bases lay in between. The CDR3 contains 14 residues. CDR3 coding DNA: TGTGCCAGCAGTTTGGCGGCGGGACTTCGCGAGCAGTACTTC. Its translation: CASSLAAGLREQYF. Filled out from reference TRBV28 and TRBJ2-7, the complete variable domain reads DVKVTQSSRYLVKRTGEKVFLECVQDMDHENMFWYRQDPGLGLRLIYFSYDVKMKEKGDIPEGYSVSREKKERFSLILESASTNQTSMYLCASSLAAGLREQYFGPGTRLTVT.

This clone occurred a few times. V is TRBV19 and J is TRBJ2-1, with a weak D call TRBD1 (6 bases). CDR1 LNHDA and CDR2 SQIVND come from the germline V gene (reference sequence). This CDR3 is built from 18 residues. Between the trimmed V and J ends, which lost 2 bases and 8 bases, there was a span of 25 bases. The CDR3 bases are TGTGCCAGTAGTATAACTATCCGGGACACCGAACCTTCAGATGAGCAGTTCTTC. Translating gives CASSITIRDTEPSDEQFF.

V is TRBV9 and J is TRBJ2-1; TRBD2 matches 7 bases. CDR3 length: 15 residues. The junction had 8 bases not matched to a gene; V was cut back by 4 bases and J by 4 bases. The germline V gene has CDR1 SGDLS and CDR2 YYNGEE. Here the CDR3 DNA reads TGTGCCAGCAGCCTTAGCGGGCCCTTTTACAATGAGCAGTTCTTC. Translating it yields CASSLSGPFYNEQFF.

The chain employs TRBV9 and TRBJ1-1; D is undetermined. The CDR3 length is 16 residues. CDR1 is SGDLS and CDR2 is YYNGEE in the germline V gene. V shed 0 bases and J shed 0 bases, with 12 bases lying between them. The CDR3 reads CASSVDPWAVNTEAFF. The CDR3 nucleotides read TGTGCCAGCAGCGTAGACCCCTGGGCTGTGAACACTGAAGCTTTCTTT. Filled out from reference TRBV9 and TRBJ1-1, the complete variable domain reads DSGVTQTPKHLITATGQRVTLRCSPRSGDLSVYWYQQSLDQGLQFLIQYYNGEERAKGNILERFSAQQFPDLHSELNLSSLELGDSALYFCASSVDPWAVNTEAFFGQGTRLTVV.

The chain employs TRBV11-2 and TRBJ2-2; 9 bases align to TRBD2. Germline lookup yields CDR1 SGHAT and CDR2 FQNNGV. The CDR3 has 17 residues. The V and J ends lost 1 base and 5 bases, in that order; junction bases with no gene match: 8. DNA for the CDR3: TGTGCCAGCAGCTTAGTTCCTGCGGGAGGGCTTACCGGGGAGCTGTTTTTT. Its protein is CASSLVPAGGLTGELFF.

The rearrangement joins TRBV18 to TRBJ2-4; 11 bases agree with TRBD2. This CDR3 is 16 amino acids long. Per germline, CDR1 KGHSH and CDR2 LQKENI. Trimming removed 1 base from V and 5 bases from J; junction bases left unmatched: 4. The CDR3 sequence is CASSPLAGGPENIQYF. The CDR3 DNA follows: TGTGCCAGCTCACCACTAGCGGGAGGGCCCGAAAACATTCAGTACTTC.